This TCR beta chain was identified in a study of T cell clonality in common variable immunodeficiency. Whole-study results and caveats: Common variable immunodeficiency TCR beta sequences reportedly had fewer deletions and N-nucleotide insertions.

Generated by immunoSEQ multiplex PCR, the TCRdb table keeps only in-frame clones and is missing some. The sample was found to contain about 28,000 clones, and every one recurs. V trimming: 3 bases; J trimming: 4 bases; junction bases outside the gene matches: 5. The CDR3 is 14 residues long. Germline V CDR1 and CDR2: SEHNR, FQNEAQ (reference sequence). Note on this clone: Its antigen is currently unknown. Sequencing ends 3 residues short of the CDR3 end; the germline J gene provides the rest.

This clonotype originated in a human donor with common variable immunodeficiency. The rearrangement uses TRBV7-9 and TRBJ1-2; 7 bases line up with TRBD1. The sequenced sample was peripheral blood mononuclear cells. The part of the CDR3 DNA that was read is TGTGCCAGCAGCTTTTCGACAGGGATCTATGGC. This translates into CASSFSTGIYG. The whole CDR3 region reads CASSFSTGIYGYTF.